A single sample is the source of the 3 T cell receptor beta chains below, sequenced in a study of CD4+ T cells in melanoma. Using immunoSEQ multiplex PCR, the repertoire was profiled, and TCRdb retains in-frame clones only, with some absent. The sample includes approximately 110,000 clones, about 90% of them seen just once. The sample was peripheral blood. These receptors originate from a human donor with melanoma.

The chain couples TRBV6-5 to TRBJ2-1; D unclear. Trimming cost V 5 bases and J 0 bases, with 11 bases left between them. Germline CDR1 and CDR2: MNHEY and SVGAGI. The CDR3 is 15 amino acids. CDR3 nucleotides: TGTGCCAGCAGTCTAACTTCAATCTCCTACAATGAGCAGTTCTTC. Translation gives CASSLTSISYNEQFF.

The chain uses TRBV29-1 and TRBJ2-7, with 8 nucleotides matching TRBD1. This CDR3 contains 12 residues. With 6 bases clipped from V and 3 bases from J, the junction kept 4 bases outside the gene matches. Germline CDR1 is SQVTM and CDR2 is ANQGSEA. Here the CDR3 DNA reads TGCAGCGTGCGGGACAGGATCTACGAGCAGTACTTC. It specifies CSVRDRIYEQYF.

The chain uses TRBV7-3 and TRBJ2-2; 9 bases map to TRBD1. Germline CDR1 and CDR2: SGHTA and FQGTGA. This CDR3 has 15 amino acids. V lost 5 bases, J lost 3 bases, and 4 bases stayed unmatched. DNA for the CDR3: TGTGCCAGCAGCCGACAGGGGGGGTACACCGGGGAGCTGTTTTTT. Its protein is CASSRQGGYTGELFF.